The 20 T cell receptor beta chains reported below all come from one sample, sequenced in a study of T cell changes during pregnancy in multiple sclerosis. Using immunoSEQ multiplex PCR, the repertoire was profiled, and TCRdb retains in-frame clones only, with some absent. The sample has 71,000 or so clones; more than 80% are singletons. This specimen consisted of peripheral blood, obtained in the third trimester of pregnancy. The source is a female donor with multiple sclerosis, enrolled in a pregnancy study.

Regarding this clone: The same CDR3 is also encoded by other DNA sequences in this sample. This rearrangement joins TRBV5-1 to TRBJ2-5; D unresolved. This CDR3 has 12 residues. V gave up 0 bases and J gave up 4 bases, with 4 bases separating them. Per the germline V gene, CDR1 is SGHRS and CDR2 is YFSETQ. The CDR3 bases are TGCGCCAGCAGCTTGGCCGGAGAGACCCAGTACTTC. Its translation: CASSLAGETQYF.

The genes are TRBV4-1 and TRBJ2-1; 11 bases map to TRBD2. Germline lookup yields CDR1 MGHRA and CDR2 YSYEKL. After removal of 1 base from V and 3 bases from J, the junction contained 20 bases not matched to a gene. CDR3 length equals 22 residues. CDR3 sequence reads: CASSQVSGWTSGYPLLYNEQFF. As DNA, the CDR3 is TGCGCCAGCAGCCAAGTGTCCGGGTGGACTAGCGGGTACCCTCTCCTCTACAATGAGCAGTTCTTC.

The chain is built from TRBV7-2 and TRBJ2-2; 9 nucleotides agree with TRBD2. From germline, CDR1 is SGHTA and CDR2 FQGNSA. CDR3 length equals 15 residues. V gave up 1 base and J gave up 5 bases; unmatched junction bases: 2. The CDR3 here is CASSLGGRGTGELFF. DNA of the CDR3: TGTGCCAGCAGCTTAGGCGGGAGGGGGACCGGGGAGCTGTTTTTT.

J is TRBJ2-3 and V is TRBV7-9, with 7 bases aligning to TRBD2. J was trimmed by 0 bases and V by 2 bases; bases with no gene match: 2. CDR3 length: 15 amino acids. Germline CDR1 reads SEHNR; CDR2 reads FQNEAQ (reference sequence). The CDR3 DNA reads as TGTGCCAGCAGCTTACCGGGGGGAAGCACAGATACGCAGTATTTT. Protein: CASSLPGGSTDTQYF.

The CDR3 reads CASSYRDSGNTIYF. CDR3 DNA: TGTGCCAGCAGTTACAGGGACTCTGGAAACACCATATATTTT. The J gene is TRBJ1-3, the V gene TRBV2; weak D call: TRBD1 (6 bases). The germline V gene encodes CDR1 SNHLY and CDR2 FYNNEI. This CDR3 region has 14 residues. The V end lost 5 bases, the J end lost 0 bases, and 8 bases lay between the germline ends.

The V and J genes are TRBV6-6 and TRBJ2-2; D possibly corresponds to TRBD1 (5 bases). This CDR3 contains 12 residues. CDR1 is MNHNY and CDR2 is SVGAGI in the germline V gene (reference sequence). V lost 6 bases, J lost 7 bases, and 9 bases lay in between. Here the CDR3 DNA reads TGTGCCAGCAGCGTAGGGGACGGGGAGCTGTTTTTT. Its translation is CASSVGDGELFF.

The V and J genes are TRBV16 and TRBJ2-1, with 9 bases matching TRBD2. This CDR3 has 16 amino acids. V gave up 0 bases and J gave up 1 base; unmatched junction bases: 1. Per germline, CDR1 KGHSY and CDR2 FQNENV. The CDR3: CASSQSSGRSYNEQFF. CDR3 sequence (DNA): TGTGCCAGCAGCCAATCAAGCGGGAGGTCCTACAATGAGCAGTTCTTC.

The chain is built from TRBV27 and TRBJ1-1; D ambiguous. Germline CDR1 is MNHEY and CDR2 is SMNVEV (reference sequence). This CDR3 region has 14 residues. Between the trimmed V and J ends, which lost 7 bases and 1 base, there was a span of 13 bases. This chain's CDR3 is CASKPYTENTEAFF. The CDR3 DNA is TGTGCCAGCAAACCCTACACAGAGAACACTGAAGCTTTCTTT.

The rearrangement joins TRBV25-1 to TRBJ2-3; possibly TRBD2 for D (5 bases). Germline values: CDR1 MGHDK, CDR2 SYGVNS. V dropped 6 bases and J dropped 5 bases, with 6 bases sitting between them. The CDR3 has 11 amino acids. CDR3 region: CASRGEDTQYF. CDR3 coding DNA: TGTGCCAGCAGGGGAGAAGATACGCAGTATTTT.

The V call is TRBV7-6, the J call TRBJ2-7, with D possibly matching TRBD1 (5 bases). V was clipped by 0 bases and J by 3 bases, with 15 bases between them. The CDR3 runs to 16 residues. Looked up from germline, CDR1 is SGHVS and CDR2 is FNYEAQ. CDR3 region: CASSLASGGARYEQYF. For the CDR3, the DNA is TGTGCCAGCAGCTTAGCCTCAGGTGGGGCCCGCTACGAGCAGTACTTC.

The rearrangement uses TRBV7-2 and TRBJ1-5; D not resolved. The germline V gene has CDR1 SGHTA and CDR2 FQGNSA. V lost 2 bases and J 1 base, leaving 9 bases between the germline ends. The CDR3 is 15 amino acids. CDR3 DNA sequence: TGTGCCAGCAGCTTATCCTGGCCGAGCAATCAGCCCCAGCATTTT. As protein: CASSLSWPSNQPQHF.

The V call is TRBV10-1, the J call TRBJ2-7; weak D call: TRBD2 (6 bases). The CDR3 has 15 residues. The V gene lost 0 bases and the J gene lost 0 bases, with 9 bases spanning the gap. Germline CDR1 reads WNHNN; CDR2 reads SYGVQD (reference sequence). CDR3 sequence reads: CASSESGTLSYEQYF. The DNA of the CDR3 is TGCGCCAGCAGTGAGTCGGGGACTCTCTCCTACGAGCAGTACTTC.

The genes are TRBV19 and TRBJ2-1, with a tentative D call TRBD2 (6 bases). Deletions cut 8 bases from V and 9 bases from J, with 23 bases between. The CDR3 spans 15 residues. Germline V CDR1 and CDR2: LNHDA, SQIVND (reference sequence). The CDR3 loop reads CASEFSGTAGGEQFF. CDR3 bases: TGTGCCAGTGAATTTTCCGGGACTGCCGGAGGTGAGCAGTTCTTC.

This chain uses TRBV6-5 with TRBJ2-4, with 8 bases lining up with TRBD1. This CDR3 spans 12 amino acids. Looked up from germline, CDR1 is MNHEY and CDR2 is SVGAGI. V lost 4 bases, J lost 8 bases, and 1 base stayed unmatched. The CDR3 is CASSSTGDIQYF. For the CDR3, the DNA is TGTGCCAGCAGTTCGACAGGGGACATTCAGTACTTC.

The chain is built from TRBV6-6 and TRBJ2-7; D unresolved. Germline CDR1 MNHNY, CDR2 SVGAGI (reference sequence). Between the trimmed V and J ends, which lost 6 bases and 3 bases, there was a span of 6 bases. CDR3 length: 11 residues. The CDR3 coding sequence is TGTGCCAGCAGAGGAGACTACGAGCAGTACTTC. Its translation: CASRGDYEQYF.

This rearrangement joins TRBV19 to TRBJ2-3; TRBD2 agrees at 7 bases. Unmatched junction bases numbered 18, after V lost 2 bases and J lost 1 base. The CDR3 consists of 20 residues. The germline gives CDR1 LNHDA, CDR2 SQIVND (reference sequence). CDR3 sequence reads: CASSINPPYAGDLRTDTQYF. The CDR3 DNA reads TGTGCCAGTAGTATAAACCCCCCATACGCGGGAGATCTTCGCACAGATACGCAGTATTTT.

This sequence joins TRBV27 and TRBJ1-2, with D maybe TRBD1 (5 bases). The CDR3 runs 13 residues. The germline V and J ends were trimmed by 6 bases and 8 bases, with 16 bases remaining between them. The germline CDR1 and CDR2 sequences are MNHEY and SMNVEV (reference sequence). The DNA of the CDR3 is TGTGCCAGCAGACCAGGGTTGGCGGGGGGCTACACCTTC. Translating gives CASRPGLAGGYTF.

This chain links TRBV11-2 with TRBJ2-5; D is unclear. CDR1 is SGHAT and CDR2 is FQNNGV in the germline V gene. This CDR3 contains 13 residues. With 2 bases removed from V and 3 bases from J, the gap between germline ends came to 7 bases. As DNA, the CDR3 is TGTGCCAGCAGCTTATCGGTTAAAGAGACCCAGTACTTC. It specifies CASSLSVKETQYF. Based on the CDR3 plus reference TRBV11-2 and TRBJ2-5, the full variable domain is EAGVAQSPRYKIIEKRQSVAFWCNPISGHATLYWYQQILGQGPKLLIQFQNNGVVDDSQLPKDRFSAERLKGVDSTLKIQPAKLEDSAVYLCASSLSVKETQYFGPGTRLLVL.

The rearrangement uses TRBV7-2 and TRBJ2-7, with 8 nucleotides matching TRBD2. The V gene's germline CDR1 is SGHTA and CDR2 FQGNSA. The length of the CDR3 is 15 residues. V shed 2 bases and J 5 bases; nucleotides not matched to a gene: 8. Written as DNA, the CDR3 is TGTGCCAGCAGCTTAAAAACGGGAGGGCGGGACGAGCAGTACTTC. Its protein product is CASSLKTGGRDEQYF.

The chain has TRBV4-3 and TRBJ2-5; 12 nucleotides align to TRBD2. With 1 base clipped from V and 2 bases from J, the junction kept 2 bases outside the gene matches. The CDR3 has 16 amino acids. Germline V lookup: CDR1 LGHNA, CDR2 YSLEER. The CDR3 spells CASSQGTSGEQETQYF. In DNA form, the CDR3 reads TGCGCCAGCAGCCAAGGGACTAGCGGGGAACAAGAGACCCAGTACTTC.